A selection of T cell receptor beta chains follows, all from one sample in a study of T cell responses to AZD1222 COVID-19 vaccine. Assay used: immunoSEQ multiplex PCR; TCRdb lists only in-frame clones, some missing. The data show 150,000 or so clones, around 90% seen once. The specimen was peripheral blood, collected on day 0 of AZD1222 vaccination. The receptors were gathered from an adult in good health. The CDR3 runs from the conserved cysteine through the conserved F or W. A D gene is named only where the DNA matches it firmly. Clone size, where shown, is once, few, many, or a class for clones that have expanded.

v_call: TRBV6-5
d_call: -
j_call: TRBJ2-2
clone_size: few
cdr3_aa: CASSYARGFYTGELFF
cdr3_nt: TGTGCCAGCAGTTACGCTCGGGGATTCTACACCGGGGAGCTGTTTTTT

v_call: TRBV4-3
d_call: TRBD2
j_call: TRBJ2-3
clone_size: -
cdr3_aa: CASSQDPWTSGSTDTQYF
cdr3_nt: TGCGCCAGCAGCCAAGATCCGTGGACTAGCGGGAGTACAGATACGCAGTATTTT

v_call: TRBV5-4
d_call: -
j_call: TRBJ1-1
clone_size: -
cdr3_aa: CASNADPNTEAFF
cdr3_nt: TGTGCCAGTAACGCAGATCCGAACACTGAAGCTTTCTTT

v_call: TRBV19
d_call: -
j_call: TRBJ2-2
clone_size: -
cdr3_aa: CASSTAKNTGELFF
cdr3_nt: TGTGCCAGTAGTACGGCTAAGAACACCGGGGAGCTGTTTTTT

v_call: TRBV7-9
d_call: -
j_call: TRBJ2-7
clone_size: -
cdr3_aa: CASSGQQGGEQYF
cdr3_nt: TGTGCCAGCAGCGGCCAACAGGGAGGGGAGCAGTACTTC

v_call: TRBV4-3
d_call: -
j_call: TRBJ2-7
clone_size: -
cdr3_aa: CASSQDLYRGRDEQYF
cdr3_nt: TGCGCCAGCAGCCAAGATCTCTACAGGGGGAGGGACGAGCAGTACTTC

v_call: TRBV25-1
d_call: -
j_call: TRBJ1-2
clone_size: -
cdr3_aa: CASSEFGGNSYGYTF
cdr3_nt: TGTGCCAGCAGTGAATTCGGGGGGAATAGCTATGGCTACACCTTC

v_call: TRBV7-8
d_call: -
j_call: TRBJ2-5
clone_size: few
cdr3_aa: CASSPRLPPRETQYF
cdr3_nt: TGTGCCAGCAGCCCCCGACTACCCCCTCGGGAGACCCAGTACTTC

v_call: TRBV7-8
d_call: -
j_call: TRBJ1-5
clone_size: -
cdr3_aa: CASSLNRVDSNQPQHF
cdr3_nt: TGTGCCAGCAGTCTAAACCGGGTCGATAGCAATCAGCCCCAGCATTTT

v_call: TRBV12-5
d_call: TRBD1
j_call: TRBJ2-3
clone_size: -
cdr3_aa: CASGFEDRDISTDTQYF
cdr3_nt: TGTGCTAGTGGTTTTGAGGACAGGGATATTAGCACAGATACGCAGTATTTT

v_call: TRBV29-1
d_call: TRBD1
j_call: TRBJ2-1
clone_size: -
cdr3_aa: CSVCGDRTPQEQFF
cdr3_nt: TGCAGCGTGTGCGGGGACAGGACCCCTCAGGAGCAGTTCTTC

v_call: TRBV9
d_call: TRBD2
j_call: TRBJ2-1
clone_size: -
cdr3_aa: CASSVGLAGVGDEQFF
cdr3_nt: TGTGCCAGCAGCGTAGGGCTAGCGGGAGTAGGAGATGAGCAGTTCTTC

v_call: TRBV4-1
d_call: -
j_call: TRBJ2-2
clone_size: -
cdr3_aa: CASSQVGGTGELFF
cdr3_nt: TGCGCCAGCAGCCAAGTAGGGGGGACCGGGGAGCTGTTTTTT

v_call: TRBV10-3
d_call: -
j_call: TRBJ1-1
clone_size: -
cdr3_aa: CAIRETLYWNTEAFF
cdr3_nt: TGTGCCATCAGAGAGACACTCTATTGGAACACTGAAGCTTTCTTT

v_call: TRBV4-1
d_call: TRBD1
j_call: TRBJ2-1
clone_size: -
cdr3_aa: CASSQDQPGTVRFF
cdr3_nt: TGCGCCAGCAGCCAAGATCAGCCCGGGACAGTCCGCTTCTTC

v_call: TRBV12-5
d_call: TRBD1
j_call: TRBJ1-5
clone_size: -
cdr3_aa: CASGLTGGGNQPQHF
cdr3_nt: TGTGCTAGTGGTTTGACAGGGGGCGGCAATCAGCCCCAGCATTTT

v_call: TRBV2
d_call: -
j_call: TRBJ1-2
clone_size: -
cdr3_aa: CASSGQENYGYTF
cdr3_nt: TGTGCCAGCAGTGGACAGGAAAACTATGGCTACACCTTC

v_call: TRBV11-2
d_call: -
j_call: TRBJ1-2
clone_size: -
cdr3_aa: CASSSGLAALYTF
cdr3_nt: TGTGCCAGCAGCTCGGGACTGGCCGCCCTCTACACCTTC

v_call: TRBV7-3
d_call: -
j_call: TRBJ1-2
clone_size: -
cdr3_aa: CASSLSSRLGLTF
cdr3_nt: TGTGCCAGCAGCTTAAGCTCCCGGCTTGGTCTCACCTTC

v_call: TRBV6-2/TRBV6-3
d_call: -
j_call: TRBJ1-5
clone_size: -
cdr3_aa: CASSYVSSGQPQHF
cdr3_nt: TGTGCCAGCAGTTACGTAAGCTCCGGTCAGCCCCAGCATTTT

v_call: TRBV11-2
d_call: -
j_call: TRBJ2-7
clone_size: once
cdr3_aa: CASRQTGSYEQYF
cdr3_nt: TGTGCCAGCAGACAGACAGGATCCTACGAGCAGTACTTC

v_call: TRBV2
d_call: -
j_call: TRBJ1-6
clone_size: -
cdr3_aa: CASRDDYNSPLHF
cdr3_nt: TGTGCCAGCAGGGACGACTATAATTCACCCCTCCACTTT

v_call: TRBV19
d_call: -
j_call: TRBJ2-7
clone_size: once
cdr3_aa: CASSMDAGYEQYF
cdr3_nt: TGTGCCAGTAGTATGGACGCCGGCTACGAGCAGTACTTC

v_call: TRBV27
d_call: TRBD1
j_call: TRBJ2-2
clone_size: -
cdr3_aa: CASSYGTGKPFPGELFF
cdr3_nt: TGTGCCAGCAGTTACGGGACAGGGAAACCCTTTCCCGGGGAGCTGTTTTTT

v_call: TRBV18
d_call: TRBD1
j_call: TRBJ2-5
clone_size: once
cdr3_aa: CASGQATEETQYF
cdr3_nt: TGTGCCAGCGGACAGGCAACGGAAGAGACCCAGTACTTC

v_call: TRBV6-5
d_call: -
j_call: TRBJ1-2
clone_size: -
cdr3_aa: CASSYSMAGKNGYTF
cdr3_nt: TGTGCCAGCAGTTACTCGATGGCAGGGAAGAATGGCTACACCTTC

v_call: TRBV30
d_call: -
j_call: TRBJ1-5
clone_size: few
cdr3_aa: CAWGTAEWPQHF
cdr3_nt: TGTGCCTGGGGGACCGCTGAGTGGCCCCAGCATTTT

v_call: TRBV4-3
d_call: -
j_call: TRBJ2-1
clone_size: -
cdr3_aa: CASSQVSRLGGDEQFF
cdr3_nt: TGCGCCAGCAGCCAAGTCTCGAGACTAGGGGGCGATGAGCAGTTCTTC

v_call: TRBV9
d_call: TRBD2
j_call: TRBJ2-1
clone_size: once
cdr3_aa: CASSASGGAYNEQFF
cdr3_nt: TGTGCCAGCAGCGCGAGCGGGGGGGCCTACAATGAGCAGTTCTTC

v_call: TRBV7-3
d_call: TRBD1
j_call: TRBJ2-7
clone_size: -
cdr3_aa: CASSLTSGDRVYEQYF
cdr3_nt: TGTGCCAGCAGCTTAACGTCGGGGGACAGGGTCTACGAGCAGTACTTC

v_call: TRBV7-3
d_call: -
j_call: TRBJ1-1
clone_size: -
cdr3_aa: CASSLHITPLNTEAFF
cdr3_nt: TGTGCCAGCAGCTTACATATAACCCCCCTGAACACTGAAGCTTTCTTT

v_call: TRBV7-2
d_call: -
j_call: TRBJ2-1
clone_size: -
cdr3_aa: CASSFPGNEQFF
cdr3_nt: TGTGCCAGCAGCTTCCCCGGGAATGAGCAGTTCTTC

v_call: TRBV24-1
d_call: -
j_call: TRBJ2-2
clone_size: -
cdr3_aa: CATSDTRGRTGELFF
cdr3_nt: TGTGCCACCAGTGACACTCGAGGGCGGACCGGGGAGCTGTTTTTT

v_call: TRBV3-1/TRBV3-2
d_call: -
j_call: TRBJ2-3
clone_size: -
cdr3_aa: CASSQDGVRSTDTQYF
cdr3_nt: TGTGCCAGCAGCCAAGATGGGGTACGGAGCACAGATACGCAGTATTTT

v_call: TRBV28
d_call: -
j_call: TRBJ2-7
clone_size: -
cdr3_aa: CASSFGEQYF
cdr3_nt: TGTGCCAGCAGCTTCGGCGAGCAGTACTTC

v_call: TRBV6-2/TRBV6-3
d_call: -
j_call: TRBJ2-3
clone_size: -
cdr3_aa: CASSSSLTGTPNDTQYF
cdr3_nt: TGTGCCAGCAGTTCATCCTTAACCGGGACCCCGAACGATACGCAGTATTTT

v_call: TRBV7-6
d_call: -
j_call: TRBJ2-1
clone_size: -
cdr3_aa: CASSLASGSPGEQFF
cdr3_nt: TGTGCCAGCAGCTTAGCTTCTGGTAGCCCCGGTGAGCAGTTCTTC

v_call: TRBV28
d_call: -
j_call: TRBJ1-5
clone_size: -
cdr3_aa: CASSLGPGWQPQHF
cdr3_nt: TGTGCCAGCAGTTTAGGGCCAGGGTGGCAGCCCCAGCATTTT

v_call: TRBV18
d_call: -
j_call: TRBJ1-4
clone_size: once
cdr3_aa: CASSPPLGTGGDEKLFF
cdr3_nt: TGTGCCAGCTCACCACCTCTCGGCACCGGAGGAGATGAAAAACTGTTTTTT

v_call: TRBV4-3
d_call: TRBD1
j_call: TRBJ2-5
clone_size: -
cdr3_aa: CASSQGTGWRQETQYF
cdr3_nt: TGCGCCAGCAGCCAAGGGACAGGGTGGAGGCAAGAGACCCAGTACTTC

v_call: TRBV7-9
d_call: TRBD1
j_call: TRBJ2-7
clone_size: -
cdr3_aa: CASSPVSGTGAYEQYF
cdr3_nt: TGTGCCAGCAGCCCCGTCTCTGGGACAGGGGCATATGAGCAGTACTTC

v_call: TRBV28
d_call: -
j_call: TRBJ2-7
clone_size: -
cdr3_aa: CASSLLDYEQYF
cdr3_nt: TGTGCCAGCAGCCTACTAGACTACGAGCAGTACTTC

v_call: TRBV5-8
d_call: -
j_call: TRBJ2-2
clone_size: -
cdr3_aa: CASSSWDTHLANTGELFF
cdr3_nt: TGTGCCAGCAGCTCCTGGGACACCCACTTAGCGAACACCGGGGAGCTGTTTTTT

v_call: TRBV13
d_call: TRBD1
j_call: TRBJ1-4
clone_size: -
cdr3_aa: CASSFRQGGEKLFF
cdr3_nt: TGTGCCAGCAGCTTCAGACAGGGGGGTGAAAAACTGTTTTTT

v_call: TRBV12-3/TRBV12-4
d_call: -
j_call: TRBJ2-1
clone_size: -
cdr3_aa: CASSSRGNEQFF
cdr3_nt: TGTGCCAGCAGTTCCCGAGGGAATGAGCAGTTCTTC

v_call: TRBV10-3
d_call: TRBD1
j_call: TRBJ1-1
clone_size: -
cdr3_aa: CATESGQGPEAFF
cdr3_nt: TGTGCCACCGAAAGCGGACAGGGCCCTGAAGCTTTCTTT

v_call: TRBV30
d_call: TRBD1
j_call: TRBJ1-4
clone_size: -
cdr3_aa: CAWGTGWEKLFF
cdr3_nt: TGTGCCTGGGGGACAGGGTGGGAAAAACTGTTTTTT

v_call: TRBV5-4
d_call: TRBD1
j_call: TRBJ2-7
clone_size: -
cdr3_aa: CASSSGQEYEQYF
cdr3_nt: TGTGCCAGCAGCTCGGGACAGGAATACGAGCAGTACTTC

v_call: TRBV2
d_call: -
j_call: TRBJ1-2
clone_size: -
cdr3_aa: CASSDSSLGYGYTF
cdr3_nt: TGTGCCAGCAGTGATTCATCCCTCGGCTATGGCTACACCTTC

v_call: TRBV18
d_call: -
j_call: TRBJ1-2
clone_size: -
cdr3_aa: CASSPPDTRDYGYTF
cdr3_nt: TGTGCCAGCTCACCACCGGACACGAGGGACTATGGCTACACCTTC

v_call: TRBV13
d_call: TRBD1
j_call: TRBJ2-1
clone_size: -
cdr3_aa: CASSPRDRSYNEQFF
cdr3_nt: TGTGCCAGCAGCCCCCGGGACAGGTCCTACAATGAGCAGTTCTTC

v_call: TRBV11-2
d_call: TRBD1
j_call: TRBJ2-2
clone_size: -
cdr3_aa: CASSLVGTGLPNTGELFF
cdr3_nt: TGTGCCAGCAGCTTAGTGGGGACAGGGTTGCCGAACACCGGGGAGCTGTTTTTT

v_call: TRBV6-5
d_call: TRBD1
j_call: TRBJ2-1
clone_size: -
cdr3_aa: CASSYGGTGGNEQFF
cdr3_nt: TGTGCCAGCAGTTACGGCGGGACAGGGGGCAATGAGCAGTTCTTC

v_call: TRBV5-1
d_call: TRBD2
j_call: TRBJ2-1
clone_size: -
cdr3_aa: CASSFGRGAINEQFF
cdr3_nt: TGCGCCAGCAGCTTCGGGCGGGGGGCCATTAATGAGCAGTTCTTC

v_call: TRBV4-2
d_call: TRBD1
j_call: TRBJ2-2
clone_size: -
cdr3_aa: CASSQGQGSTGELFF
cdr3_nt: TGTGCCAGCAGCCAAGGACAGGGGAGCACCGGGGAGCTGTTTTTT

v_call: TRBV19
d_call: -
j_call: TRBJ1-3
clone_size: -
cdr3_aa: CASSDDRYSGNTIYF
cdr3_nt: TGTGCCAGTAGTGACGACAGGTACTCTGGAAACACCATATATTTT

v_call: TRBV7-2
d_call: -
j_call: TRBJ2-5
clone_size: once
cdr3_aa: CASSPRWGQGTQYF
cdr3_nt: TGTGCCAGCAGCCCCAGGTGGGGCCAGGGGACCCAGTACTTC

v_call: TRBV2
d_call: -
j_call: TRBJ1-2
clone_size: -
cdr3_aa: CASSAGGASYGYTF
cdr3_nt: TGTGCCAGCAGTGCGGGCGGGGCTAGCTATGGCTACACCTTC